This T cell receptor (beta chain) was recovered during a study of beta chain features in type 1 diabetes. General study results and limits: Compared with healthy donors, patients appeared to share more similar naive, central memory and regulatory TCRB repertoires. Possibly, sequencing cDNA over-represented cells that had high TCR expression levels. PCR might pick shorter templates more often, in the same way for patients and controls.

The whole isolated RNA underwent reverse transcription, so sequencing captured expressed TCRB transcripts. Sequenced naive, central memory and regulatory T cell samples produced an average of around 3.8 million reads. Clones were read by immunoSEQ multiplex PCR, and TCRdb kept only the in-frame ones, dropping some. The data hold 350,000 to 450,000 clones, with approximately 15% observed a single time. Germline CDR1 is SGHTA and CDR2 is FQGNSA. This CDR3 comprises 15 residues. Germline trimming cut 4 bases from V and 5 bases from J; bases unmatched to any gene: 5. On this clone: No antigen is known for it.

The source is a man aged 25 to 40 in good health. This chain uses TRBV7-2 with TRBJ2-1; 10 bases agree with TRBD1. Source material: naive CD4+ T cells from blood. CDR3 residues: CASSSGTGANNEQFF. As DNA, the CDR3 is TGTGCCAGCAGCTCCGGGACAGGGGCTAACAATGAGCAGTTCTTC.